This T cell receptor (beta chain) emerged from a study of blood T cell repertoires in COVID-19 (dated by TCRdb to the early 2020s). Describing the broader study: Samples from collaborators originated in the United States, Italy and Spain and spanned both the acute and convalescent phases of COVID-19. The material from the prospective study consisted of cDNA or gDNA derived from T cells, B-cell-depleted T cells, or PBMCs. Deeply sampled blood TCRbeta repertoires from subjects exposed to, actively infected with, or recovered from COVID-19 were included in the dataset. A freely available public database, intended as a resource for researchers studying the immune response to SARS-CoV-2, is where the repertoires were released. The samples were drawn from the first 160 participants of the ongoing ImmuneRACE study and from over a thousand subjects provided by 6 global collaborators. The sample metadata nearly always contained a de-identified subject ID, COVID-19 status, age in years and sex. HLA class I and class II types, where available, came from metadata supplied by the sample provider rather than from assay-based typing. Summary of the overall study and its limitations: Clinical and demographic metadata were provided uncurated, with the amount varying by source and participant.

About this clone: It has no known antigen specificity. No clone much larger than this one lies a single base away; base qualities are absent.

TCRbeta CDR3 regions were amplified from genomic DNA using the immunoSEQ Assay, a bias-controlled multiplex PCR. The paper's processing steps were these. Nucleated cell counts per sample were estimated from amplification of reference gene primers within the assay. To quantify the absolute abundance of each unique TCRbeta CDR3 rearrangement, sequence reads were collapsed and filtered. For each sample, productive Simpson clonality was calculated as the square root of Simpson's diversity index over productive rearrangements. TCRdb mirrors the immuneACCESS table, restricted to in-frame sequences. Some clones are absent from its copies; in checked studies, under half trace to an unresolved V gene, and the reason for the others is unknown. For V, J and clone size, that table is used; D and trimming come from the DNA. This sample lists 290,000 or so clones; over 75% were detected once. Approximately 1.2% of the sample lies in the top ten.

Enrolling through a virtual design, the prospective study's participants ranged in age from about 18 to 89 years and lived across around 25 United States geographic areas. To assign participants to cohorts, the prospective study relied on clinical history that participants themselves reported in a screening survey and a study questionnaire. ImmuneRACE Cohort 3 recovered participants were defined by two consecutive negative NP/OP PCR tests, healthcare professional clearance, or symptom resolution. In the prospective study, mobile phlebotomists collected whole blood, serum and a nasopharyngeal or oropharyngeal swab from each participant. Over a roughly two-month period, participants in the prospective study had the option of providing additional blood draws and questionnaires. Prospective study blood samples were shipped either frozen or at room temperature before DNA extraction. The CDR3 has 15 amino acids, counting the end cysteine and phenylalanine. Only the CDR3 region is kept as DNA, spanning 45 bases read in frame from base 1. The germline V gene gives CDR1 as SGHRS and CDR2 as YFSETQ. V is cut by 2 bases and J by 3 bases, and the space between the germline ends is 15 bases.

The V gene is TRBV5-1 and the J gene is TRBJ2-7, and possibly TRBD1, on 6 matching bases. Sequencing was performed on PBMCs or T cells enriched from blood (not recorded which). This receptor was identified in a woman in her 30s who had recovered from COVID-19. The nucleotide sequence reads TGCGCCAGCAGCTTTTCGGACAGTGGGATCTACGAGCAGTACTTC. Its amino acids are CASSFSDSGIYEQYF.